Presented here are 10 T cell receptor beta chains from one specimen sequenced in a study of blood T cell repertoires in COVID-19. Profiled with immunoSEQ multiplex PCR; TCRdb holds only in-frame clones, not every one. The sample comprises about 280,000 clones, 83% of which are singletons, and around a tenth rests with the top ten. The sequenced material came from peripheral blood. The receptors here all came from a woman between 50 and 59 years old who had recovered from COVID-19.

V usage is TRBV29-1 and J usage is TRBJ2-1, with 8 bases aligning to TRBD1. The germline gives CDR1 SQVTM, CDR2 ANQGSEA. Trimming removed 6 bases from V and 6 bases from J; junction bases left unmatched: 13. CDR3 length: 15 amino acids. CDR3 protein: CSVGLWDRIGNEQFF. In DNA form, the CDR3 reads TGCAGCGTGGGGCTTTGGGACAGGATTGGCAATGAGCAGTTCTTC.

The rearrangement joins TRBV7-2 to TRBJ2-7; 7 bases fit TRBD1. Trimming removed 4 bases from V and 3 bases from J; junction bases left unmatched: 9. CDR1 and CDR2 (germline): SGHTA, FQGNSA. There are 15 residues in the CDR3. The CDR3 loop reads CASSSSTGLGYEQYF. The CDR3 coding sequence is TGTGCCAGCAGCTCGTCGACAGGGCTCGGCTACGAGCAGTACTTC. The full variable domain, completed using reference TRBV7-2 and TRBJ2-7, is GAGVSQSPSNKVTEKGKDVELRCDPISGHTALYWYRQSLGQGLEFLIYFQGNSAPDKSGLPSDRFSAERTGGSVSTLTIQRTQQEDSAVYLCASSSSTGLGYEQYFGPGTRLTVT.

V is TRBV30 and J is TRBJ1-5, with TRBD1 matching over 8 bases. Germline V gives CDR1 GTSNPN, CDR2 SVGIG (reference sequence). V trimming: 5 bases; J trimming: 5 bases; junction bases outside the gene matches: 2. The CDR3 extends over 12 amino acids. CDR3 residues: CAWAGGDQPQHF. CDR3 in DNA: TGTGCCTGGGCAGGGGGCGATCAGCCCCAGCATTTT.

The J gene is TRBJ1-1, the V gene TRBV19, with D tentatively TRBD1 (5 bases). V lost 10 bases and J lost 0, with 15 bases in between. The CDR3 has 14 amino acids. The germline gives CDR1 LNHDA, CDR2 SQIVND (reference sequence). In nucleotides, the CDR3 is TGTGCCACCACGGGTGTCAGGGTGAACACTGAAGCTTTCTTT. Its translation is CATTGVRVNTEAFF. Supplemented by reference TRBV19 and TRBJ1-1, the full variable domain reads DGGITQSPKYLFRKEGQNVTLSCEQNLNHDAMYWYRQDPGQGLRLIYYSQIVNDFQKGDIAEGYSVSREKKESFPLTVTSAQKNPTAFYLCATTGVRVNTEAFFGQGTRLTVV.

The CDR3 nucleotides read TGTGCCAGCAGCTTAGGGCGGGGCCTCGATGAGCAGTTCTTC. Translation: CASSLGRGLDEQFF. The chain links TRBV7-3 to TRBJ2-1; perhaps TRBD2 as D (6 bases). The CDR3 consists of 14 residues. V lost 2 bases to trimming and J lost 8 bases, with 13 bases between them. The germline gives CDR1 SGHTA, CDR2 FQGTGA. The entire variable domain, with the rest obtained from reference TRBV7-3 and TRBJ2-1, is as follows: GAGVSQTPSNKVTEKGKYVELRCDPISGHTALYWYRQSLGQGPEFLIYFQGTGAADDSGLPNDRFFAVRPEGSVSTLKIQRTERGDSAVYLCASSLGRGLDEQFFGPGTRLTVL.

The rearrangement joins TRBV30 to TRBJ1-1, with D perhaps TRBD1 (5 bases). Per the germline V gene, CDR1 is GTSNPN and CDR2 is SVGIG (reference sequence). This CDR3 comprises 11 residues. With 1 base removed from V and 8 bases from J, the gap between germline ends came to 8 bases. CDR3 nucleotides: TGTGCCTGGAGTGAGACAGCAGAAGCTTTCTTT. Translation: CAWSETAEAFF.

This chain joins TRBV24-1 and TRBJ2-3; a possible D gene is TRBD1 (6 bases). V lost 3 bases and J 6 bases, leaving 9 bases between the germline ends. The CDR3 has 13 residues. Germline values: CDR1 KGHDR, CDR2 SFDVKD. CDR3 nucleotide sequence: TGTGCCACCAGTGATCCCGGACAGGATACGCAGTATTTT. Translated: CATSDPGQDTQYF.

V is TRBV19 and J is TRBJ1-1; 10 positions agree with TRBD1. V shed 5 bases, J shed 4 bases, and the junction held 4 bases outside the gene matches. Germline lookup yields CDR1 LNHDA and CDR2 SQIVND (reference sequence). This CDR3 comprises 14 residues. The CDR3 sequence is CASSLTGGITEAFF. The DNA for the CDR3 is TGTGCCAGTAGTTTGACAGGGGGCATCACTGAAGCTTTCTTT.

The CDR3, as DNA: TGCGCCAGCAGCTTGTGGGCGAGCTCCTACAATGAGCAGTTCTTC. It codes for CASSLWASSYNEQFF. V gene TRBV5-1 combines with J gene TRBJ2-1, with no clear D. The CDR3 totals 15 residues. Germline V gene data show CDR1 as SGHRS and CDR2 as YFSETQ. Trimming stripped 1 base from V and 0 bases from J, with 8 bases between.

The V gene is TRBV7-2, the J gene TRBJ1-1, with D unclear. V was pared by 1 base and J by 0 bases, with 6 bases between. Germline CDR1 is SGHTA and CDR2 is FQGNSA. The CDR3 covers 14 residues. The CDR3 here is CASSLVEMNTEAFF. The CDR3 bases are TGTGCCAGCAGCTTAGTGGAGATGAACACTGAAGCTTTCTTT.